Following are 32 T cell receptor beta chains from one sample sequenced in a study of shared clonotypes between healthy human individuals. The table came from immunoSEQ multiplex PCR; TCRdb's copy has only in-frame clones and leaves some out. The sample shows over a million clones, 75% to 85% of them seen only once. The sequenced material came from memory CD4+ T cells from PBMCs. Specified subset: CD45RA-negative fraction. Receptors originate from a man younger than 30 in good health. Some clones in this sample may be carry-over from other donors' samples.

This chain uses TRBV6-1 with TRBJ1-2, with 8 bases fitting TRBD1. Germline-derived CDR1 and CDR2 are MNHNS and SASEGT. With 2 bases clipped from V and 4 bases from J, the junction kept 3 bases outside the gene matches. The CDR3 sequence is 14 residues long. The DNA for the CDR3 is TGTGCCAGCAGTGAACAGGGGGCAAGCTATGGCTACACCTTC. Translated: CASSEQGASYGYTF.

The rearrangement joins TRBV5-1 to TRBJ2-1; maybe TRBD1 (6 bases). Per germline, CDR1 SGHRS and CDR2 YFSETQ. This CDR3 contains 15 residues. The V gene lost 5 bases and the J gene lost 2 bases, with 14 bases spanning the gap. The CDR3, as DNA: TGCGCCAGCAGAGAATCAGGGGACACCTACAATGAGCAGTTCTTC. Encoded protein: CASRESGDTYNEQFF.

The chain couples TRBV19 to TRBJ1-2; perhaps TRBD1 as D (6 bases). The CDR3 extends over 13 amino acids. In germline, CDR1 is LNHDA, CDR2 SQIVND (reference sequence). Trimming shortened V by 7 bases and J by 4 bases, and 13 bases separated the two germline ends. The DNA of the CDR3 is TGTGCCAGTATCCCCGAGGGGGGCTATGGCTACACCTTC. It codes for CASIPEGGYGYTF.

Written as DNA, the CDR3 is TGTGCCAGCAGCTTAGGAGGATCAAGTGAAAAACTGTTTTTT. This encodes CASSLGGSSEKLFF. V gene TRBV5-5 combines with J gene TRBJ1-4; no definite D call. V was pared by 2 bases and J by 7 bases, with 12 bases between. Germline assignment: CDR1 SGHKS and CDR2 YYEKEE (reference sequence). This CDR3 region has 14 residues.

The genes are TRBV6-5 and TRBJ2-3; no reliable D call. The CDR3 is made up of 13 amino acids. V lost 2 bases to trimming and J lost 2 bases, with 5 bases between them. CDR1 is MNHEY, CDR2 SVGAGI, per germline. This CDR3 is CASSYDPTDTQYF. CDR3 DNA sequence: TGTGCCAGCAGTTACGATCCCACAGATACGCAGTATTTT.

The chain couples TRBV6-5 to TRBJ1-1; a weak D match, TRBD1 (5 bases). CDR1 is MNHEY, CDR2 SVGAGI, per germline. Between the trimmed V and J ends, which lost 5 bases and 0 bases, there was a span of 13 bases. The CDR3 length is 15 residues. The CDR3 coding sequence is TGTGCCAGCAGTCGGGGGGGATCTTTGAACACTGAAGCTTTCTTT. Translating it yields CASSRGGSLNTEAFF.

This rearrangement joins TRBV5-1 to TRBJ1-1, with D possibly being TRBD1 (6 bases). The germline CDR1 and CDR2 sequences are SGHRS and YFSETQ. This CDR3 spans 16 amino acids. Trimming left V 4 bases short and J 1 base short, with 17 bases between. CDR3 DNA: TGCGCCAGCAGCCCATTAGTGGGGGCCCCGAACACTGAAGCTTTCTTT. This codes for CASSPLVGAPNTEAFF.

The sample holds many counts of this clone. This rearrangement joins TRBV9 to TRBJ2-1, with 12 bases lining up with TRBD2. The J segment lost 4 bases and the V segment lost 5 bases, leaving 7 bases of the junction unmatched. Germline V gives CDR1 SGDLS, CDR2 YYNGEE. CDR3 length: 16 amino acids. CDR3 loop: CASSFGLAGIYNEQFF. Here the CDR3 DNA reads TGTGCCAGCAGTTTTGGACTAGCGGGGATTTACAATGAGCAGTTCTTC.

Turning to this clone: Other DNA sequences in the same sample also yield this CDR3. CDR3 residues: CASSLGPQNYGEQYF. DNA of the CDR3: TGCGCCAGCAGCTTAGGACCCCAGAACTACGGCGAGCAGTACTTC. V and J are TRBV5-1 and TRBJ2-7; D is uncertain. Germline CDR1 SGHRS, CDR2 YFSETQ. The length of the CDR3 is 15 residues. V was shortened by 2 bases and J by 6 bases, with 18 bases between the two germline ends. Looking up the rest from reference TRBV5-1 and TRBJ2-7 gives the full variable domain: KAGVTQTPRYLIKTRGQQVTLSCSPISGHRSVSWYQQTPGQGLQFLFEYFSETQRNKGNFPGRFSGRQFSNSRSEMNVSTLELGDSALYLCASSLGPQNYGEQYFGPGTRLTVT.

As to this clone: Other DNA sequences in this sample translate to the same CDR3. The chain couples TRBV5-1 to TRBJ2-1; maybe TRBD2 (5 bases). The germline V gene encodes CDR1 SGHRS and CDR2 YFSETQ. The ends were cut back, 0 bases at V and 3 bases at J, with 10 bases in the middle. The CDR3 has 15 amino acids. The chain's CDR3 is CASSLDPGSYNEQFF. The CDR3, as DNA: TGCGCCAGCAGCTTGGATCCGGGGAGCTACAATGAGCAGTTCTTC.

This chain uses TRBV5-1 with TRBJ2-7, with D tentatively TRBD2 (5 bases). Trimming removed 0 bases from V and 3 bases from J, with 7 bases in between. The germline CDR1 and CDR2 sequences are SGHRS and YFSETQ. The CDR3 extends over 13 amino acids. In nucleotides, the CDR3 is TGCGCCAGCAGCTTGGCCGGGGTCTACGAGCAGTACTTC. Translated: CASSLAGVYEQYF.

This clone came up once. The rearrangement uses TRBV7-9 and TRBJ1-1; 7 nucleotides agree with TRBD1. V was pared by 2 bases and J by 0 bases, with 3 bases of the junction left unmatched. Germline values: CDR1 SEHNR, CDR2 FQNEAQ (reference sequence). The CDR3 has 15 residues. CDR3 protein: CASSLSTGVNTEAFF. The CDR3 DNA is TGTGCCAGCAGCTTAAGTACAGGGGTGAACACTGAAGCTTTCTTT.

This chain connects TRBV7-3 to TRBJ1-2; D unclear. CDR1 and CDR2 from the germline V gene are SGHTA and FQGTGA. The V end was cut by 5 bases, the J end by 2 bases, with 9 bases between. The CDR3 is 13 amino acids. The CDR3 nucleotides are TGTGCCAGCAGCCCAATTGGCAACTATGGCTACACCTTC. This codes for CASSPIGNYGYTF.

The chain has TRBV28 and TRBJ1-2; D ambiguous. This CDR3 is 14 amino acids long. Trimming stripped 5 bases from V and 2 bases from J, with 12 bases between. Germline CDR1 MDHEN, CDR2 SYDVKM. The CDR3: CASSPIGPNYGYTF. As DNA, the CDR3 is TGTGCCAGCAGTCCGATAGGCCCCAACTATGGCTACACCTTC.

This chain links TRBV5-1 with TRBJ2-5; D is perhaps TRBD1 (6 bases). Germline V CDR1 and CDR2: SGHRS, YFSETQ. Trimming took off 2 bases at V and 5 bases at J, with 10 bases between the two ends. The CDR3 contains 13 residues. For the CDR3, the DNA is TGCGCCAGCAGCTTCGGACAGTCCGAGACCCAGTACTTC. This codes for CASSFGQSETQYF.

The CDR3 DNA reads TGCGCCAGCAGACTAGCACTAGCGGGAGTGTTTCCAGATACGCAGTATTTT. Translating gives CASRLALAGVFPDTQYF. V usage is TRBV5-1 and J usage is TRBJ2-3, with 11 positions matching TRBD2. The trim removed 5 bases at V and 4 bases at J, leaving 12 bases unmatched. CDR3 length: 17 amino acids. CDR1 SGHRS and CDR2 YFSETQ come from the germline V gene. Full variable domain (outside the CDR3, taken from reference TRBV5-1 and TRBJ2-3): KAGVTQTPRYLIKTRGQQVTLSCSPISGHRSVSWYQQTPGQGLQFLFEYFSETQRNKGNFPGRFSGRQFSNSRSEMNVSTLELGDSALYLCASRLALAGVFPDTQYFGPGTRLTVL.

The chain uses TRBV7-2 and TRBJ1-2; no clear D gene. Trimming pared 4 bases from V and 2 bases from J, leaving 8 bases between. The CDR3 has 13 amino acids. Germline CDR1 and CDR2: SGHTA and FQGNSA. This chain's CDR3 is CASSSTINYGYTF. The CDR3, as DNA: TGTGCCAGCAGCTCCACCATAAACTATGGCTACACCTTC.

This clone was seen once. The chain combines TRBV27 with TRBJ1-2; 8 bases line up with TRBD1. This CDR3 has 15 amino acids. Germline values: CDR1 MNHEY, CDR2 SMNVEV (reference sequence). With 3 bases clipped from V and 4 bases from J, the junction kept 7 bases outside the gene matches. CDR3 bases: TGTGCCAGCAGTTTTAAAGGACAGGGAGTCTATGGCTACACCTTC. This codes for CASSFKGQGVYGYTF.

The chain couples TRBV27 to TRBJ2-7, with a tentative D call TRBD2 (6 bases). The length of the CDR3 is 17 residues. Trimming pared 5 bases from V and 3 bases from J, leaving 23 bases between. Germline CDR1 MNHEY, CDR2 SMNVEV (reference sequence). CDR3 DNA sequence: TGTGCCAGCAGTACCTCCCCTATAGCGGTTGGAGACTACGAGCAGTACTTC. Protein: CASSTSPIAVGDYEQYF.

In regard to this clone: The same CDR3 is also encoded by other DNA sequences in this sample. In nucleotides, the CDR3 is TGTGCCAGCAGCTTAGGTCGCAACTCCTACGAGCAGTACTTC. This sequence encodes CASSLGRNSYEQYF. The chain employs TRBV11-3 and TRBJ2-7; D unclear. This CDR3 comprises 14 residues. The germline V and J ends were trimmed by 1 base and 0 bases, with 7 bases remaining between them. Germline CDR1 is SGHNT and CDR2 is YENEEA.

The chain is built from TRBV15 and TRBJ2-1; D is unresolved. CDR3 length: 16 residues. Trimming pared 0 bases from V and 8 bases from J, leaving 17 bases between. Germline assignment: CDR1 LNHNV and CDR2 YYDKDF (reference sequence). CDR3 sequence (DNA): TGTGCCACCAGCAGAGACCCGCCAGGTGGAAACGATGAGCAGTTCTTC. Translation: CATSRDPPGGNDEQFF.

This clone was picked up many times. The V call is TRBV11-2, the J call TRBJ2-7; 10 nucleotides align to TRBD2. The CDR3 consists of 15 residues. V shed 5 bases and J 1 base; nucleotides not matched to a gene: 5. Germline V gene sequence: CDR1 SGHAT, CDR2 FQNNGV. The CDR3 loop is CASSHGLAESYEQYF. CDR3 in DNA: TGTGCCAGCAGCCACGGACTAGCGGAATCCTACGAGCAGTACTTC.

In the case of this clone: The same CDR3 also results from other DNA sequences found in this sample. CDR3 amino acids: CASSLDSLNTGELFF. CDR3 sequence (DNA): TGTGCCAGCAGCCTGGACTCATTAAACACCGGGGAGCTGTTTTTT. The rearrangement uses TRBV28 and TRBJ2-2; D may be TRBD2 (5 bases). Germline assignment: CDR1 MDHEN and CDR2 SYDVKM. CDR3 length equals 15 residues. The V and J ends lost 6 bases and 2 bases respectively, with 13 bases between them.

About this clone: The identical CDR3 is also encoded by other nucleotide sequences in the sample. This chain links TRBV18 with TRBJ2-5, with D unresolved. V lost 3 bases, J lost 3 bases, and 8 bases lay in between. This CDR3 has 13 residues. Germline V gene data show CDR1 as KGHSH and CDR2 as LQKENI. For the CDR3, the DNA is TGTGCCAGCTCACCGAACCGAGAAGAGACCCAGTACTTC. It translates to CASSPNREETQYF. Looking up the rest from reference TRBV18 and TRBJ2-5 gives the full variable domain: NAGVMQNPRHLVRRRGQEARLRCSPMKGHSHVYWYRQLPEEGLKFMVYLQKENIIDESGMPKERFSAEFPKEGPSILRIQQVVRGDSAAYFCASSPNREETQYFGPGTRLLVL.

This CDR3 reads CASKAGVEQYF. DNA for the CDR3: TGTGCCAGCAAAGCGGGAGTCGAGCAGTACTTC. The chain carries TRBV10-3 and TRBJ2-7; 8 bases are shared with TRBD2. From germline, CDR1 is ENHRY and CDR2 SYGVKD. The CDR3 extends over 11 amino acids. Germline trimming cut 10 bases from V and 6 bases from J; bases unmatched to any gene: 5.

About this clone itself: The sample holds other DNA sequences that translate to the same CDR3. The J gene is TRBJ2-5, the V gene TRBV18, with D tentatively TRBD2 (5 bases). The V end lost 2 bases, the J end lost 3 bases, and 7 bases lay between the germline ends. The CDR3 has 13 amino acids. From germline, CDR1 is KGHSH and CDR2 LQKENI. CDR3 coding DNA: TGTGCCAGCTCACCAAGGCGGGAAGAGACCCAGTACTTC. It translates to CASSPRREETQYF.

The rearrangement uses TRBV25-1 and TRBJ2-5, with D perhaps matching TRBD1 or TRBD2 (5 bases each). The V gene lost 3 bases and the J gene lost 5 bases, with 22 bases spanning the gap. Germline V gene lookup returns CDR1 MGHDK and CDR2 SYGVNS. The CDR3 runs 17 residues. The CDR3 here is CASSEDLLRDPKETQYF. The CDR3 nucleotides read TGTGCCAGCAGTGAGGACCTACTCCGGGACCCCAAGGAGACCCAGTACTTC.

This chain uses TRBV29-1 with TRBJ2-1; D unresolved. V lost 4 bases, J lost 0 bases, and 13 bases lay in between. The germline CDR1 and CDR2 sequences are SQVTM and ANQGSEA. The CDR3 has 15 amino acids. This CDR3 is CSVVGSKGSYNEQFF. The CDR3 bases are TGCAGCGTTGTCGGATCAAAAGGCTCCTACAATGAGCAGTTCTTC.

V is TRBV7-2 and J is TRBJ2-5; D may be TRBD2 (5 bases). The tail of the sequence fits TRBJ2-7 better, so the J call may be wrong. The CDR3 has 15 amino acids. Per germline, CDR1 SGHTA and CDR2 FQGNSA. In DNA, the CDR3 is TGTGCCAGCAGCGTCAGACCGGGAATACCCTACGAGCAGTACTTC. Its protein product is CASSVRPGIPYEQYF.

The rearrangement links TRBV9 to TRBJ1-5; maybe TRBD1 (5 bases). Deletions cut 3 bases from V and 3 bases from J, with 13 bases between. CDR1 and CDR2 (germline): SGDLS, YYNGEE. The CDR3 runs to 15 residues. CDR3 sequence: CASSETGGSNQPQHF. The DNA for the CDR3 is TGTGCCAGCAGCGAGACCGGGGGTTCCAATCAGCCCCAGCATTTT.

This clone was found a few times. V gene TRBV4-2 combines with J gene TRBJ2-3; 13 bases are shared with TRBD2. The germline gives CDR1 LGHNA, CDR2 YNFKEQ. V lost 4 bases and J lost 6; bases outside the gene matches: 4. CDR3 size: 15 residues. Here the CDR3 reads CASSPGLAGEDTQYF. The CDR3 DNA reads as TGTGCCAGCAGCCCCGGACTAGCGGGAGAGGATACGCAGTATTTT.

The V and J genes are TRBV11-1 and TRBJ2-4; D is uncertain. This CDR3 has 15 residues. CDR1 is SGHAT, CDR2 FQDESV, per germline (reference sequence). Trimming shortened V by 1 base and J by 1 base, and 8 bases separated the two germline ends. The CDR3 protein is CASSLGGRAKNIQYF. For the CDR3, the DNA is TGTGCCAGCAGCTTAGGGGGTAGGGCCAAAAACATTCAGTACTTC.